This T cell receptor (beta chain) was recovered during a study of early T cells in non-severe SARS-CoV-2 infection. The wider study: Sequencing targeted bulk RNA from unsorted whole blood, leaving chains unpaired. Notes on the study in general: Clonotype matching in VDJdb favored anti-spike CD8 responses and did not capture private and CD4 specificities.

A remark on this clonotype: No antigen is known for it.

The CDR3 is 13 residues long. The V end lost 1 base, the J end lost 2 bases, and 8 bases lay between the germline ends. Germline V gene data show CDR1 as DFQATT and CDR2 as SNEGSKA (reference sequence). Individual cDNA molecules were tagged with unique molecular identifiers, the study reported. TCRdb itself ran the 5' RACE reads through MiXCR, one entry per CDR3 protein. This table holds approximately 69,000 distinct CDR3 sequences, over 9.5% found once. The clonotype was recovered from an adult who was a healthcare worker with PCR-confirmed SARS-CoV-2 infection or an uninfected control (not recorded which). Sequencing was performed on whole blood, taken at baseline. This chain links TRBV20-1 with TRBJ2-5; D remains ambiguous. CDR3 DNA: TGCAGTGCTAGAGTCGTCAGTCAAGAGACCCAGTACTTC. Protein: CSARVVSQETQYF.